These T cell receptor beta chains were read from a single sample in a study of T cell responses to AZD1222 COVID-19 vaccine. The table came from immunoSEQ multiplex PCR; TCRdb's copy has only in-frame clones and leaves some out. The table lists 130,000 or so clones, over 90% of them singletons, with about 0.86% in the top ten. This material consisted of peripheral blood, taken on day 0 of AZD1222 vaccination. The receptors shown here come from an adult in good health. Each CDR3 is given with its conserved first and last residue. The D gene is left open where the match is weak. Only part of the rows carry a size: once, few, many, or a class if the clone is expanded.

j_call d_call clone_size v_call cdr3_nt cdr3_aa
TRBJ1-1 TRBD1 NA TRBV5-1 TGCGCCAGCAGCTTGGGGACAGGGGTTCTGACAGCTTTCTTT CASSLGTGVLTAFF
TRBJ2-1 NA NA TRBV9 TGTGCCAGCACCGACAAAAGGGCAGGGGCTTACAATGAGCAGTTCTTC CASTDKRAGAYNEQFF
TRBJ2-1 TRBD2 NA TRBV7-2 TGTGCCAGCAGCCCCCGGCGGGAGGGTGAGCAGTTCTTC CASSPRREGEQFF
TRBJ2-7 TRBD1 NA TRBV3-1/TRBV3-2 TGTGCCAGCAGCCATAATATCCGGGACAGGGCTTGCTACGAGCAGTACTTC CASSHNIRDRACYEQYF
TRBJ1-2 TRBD1 NA TRBV5-1 TGCGCCAGCCATATCGACAGGGGGTCGAATGGCTACACCTTC CASHIDRGSNGYTF
TRBJ1-2 NA NA TRBV5-6 TGTGCCAGCAGCGTGGACAGCGACTATGGCTACACCTTC CASSVDSDYGYTF
TRBJ1-2 TRBD1 NA TRBV27 TGTGCCAGCAGTTTCACATCGACAGGGGATTCTGGCTACACCTTC CASSFTSTGDSGYTF
TRBJ1-3 NA once TRBV4-1 TGCGCCAGCAGTCCTTTCGAAGGGGGTGGTGGAAACACCATATATTTT CASSPFEGGGGNTIYF
TRBJ2-1 NA NA TRBV11-3 TGTGCCAGCAGTTTGACAGGAATCTACAATGAGCAGTTCTTC CASSLTGIYNEQFF
TRBJ1-1 NA NA TRBV27 TGTGCCACCGGGTCAACCTACACTGAAGCTTTCTTT CATGSTYTEAFF
TRBJ1-1 NA NA TRBV9 TGTGCCAGCAGCCCCCAAGACAGGAACACTGAAGCTTTCTTT CASSPQDRNTEAFF
TRBJ1-2 NA NA TRBV7-2 TGTGCCAGCAGCCCTCTCCCGGGGGCGCTTTATGGCTACACCTTC CASSPLPGALYGYTF
TRBJ1-6 NA NA TRBV19 TGTGCCAGTAGTGCCCGGGACGTAGGTTCACCCCTCCACTTT CASSARDVGSPLHF
TRBJ1-5 NA once TRBV4-1 TGCGCCAGCAGCCAAGGTTGGGCAGGATTACAGCCCCAGCATTTT CASSQGWAGLQPQHF
TRBJ1-1 NA NA TRBV10-2 TGCGCCAGCAGTGATGGGGGGATTAACACTGAAGCTTTCTTT CASSDGGINTEAFF
TRBJ1-2 NA NA TRBV9 TGTGCCAGCAGCGTAGACACTAACTATGGCTACACCTTC CASSVDTNYGYTF
TRBJ1-3 NA NA TRBV6-5 TGTGCCAGCATCGGCACCTCTGGAAACACCATATATTTT CASIGTSGNTIYF
TRBJ2-5 TRBD2 NA TRBV6-5 TGTGCCAGCAGCGGGACTAGCGGGGGTGAGACCCAGTACTTC CASSGTSGGETQYF
TRBJ2-2 NA NA TRBV5-1 TGCGCCAGCAGCGCCCAAGGACAGAACACCGGGGAGCTGTTTTTT CASSAQGQNTGELFF
TRBJ2-3 NA NA TRBV11-3 TGTGCCAGCAGCTTAGGGGAATGGAGCACAGATACGCAGTATTTT CASSLGEWSTDTQYF
TRBJ1-1 NA NA TRBV6-5 TGTGCCAGCAGGCAAGAGGGAGGCACTGAAGCTTTCTTT CASRQEGGTEAFF
TRBJ2-3 TRBD2 NA TRBV5-1 TGCGCCAGCAGCTTGGCAGGGCGGGGGGGAGTGGATACGCAGTATTTT CASSLAGRGGVDTQYF
TRBJ2-3 TRBD1 NA TRBV10-3 TGTGCCACCAGGGACAGAAGCACAGATACGCAGTATTTT CATRDRSTDTQYF
TRBJ1-6 NA NA TRBV30 TGTGCCTGGAGCGGTGGCCCTTCCTATAATTCACCCCTCCACTTT CAWSGGPSYNSPLHF
TRBJ2-3 NA NA TRBV7-2 TGTGCCAGCAGCTTAGCGGGCGGGGCCACAGATACGCAGTATTTT CASSLAGGATDTQYF
TRBJ1-1 NA NA TRBV5-6 TGTGCCAGCAGCTTGGGGGGGAGAGGGCAAGCTTTCTTT CASSLGGRGQAFF
TRBJ1-1 TRBD1 NA TRBV7-8 TGTGCCAGCAGCCCCCTCCCTCCAGGGGGCTTTGAAGCTTTCTTT CASSPLPPGGFEAFF
TRBJ1-5 NA once TRBV12-3/TRBV12-4 TGTGCCAGCAGTTTGCTCGGGGCGCAGCCCCAGCATTTT CASSLLGAQPQHF
TRBJ1-2 NA NA TRBV18 TGTGCCAGCTCACCCCGGGACCTAGGTGACTATGGCTACACCTTC CASSPRDLGDYGYTF
TRBJ2-1 TRBD2 NA TRBV3-1/TRBV3-2 TGTGCCAGCCCGTCGGCCGGGACTAGGGTTAATAAGCAGTTCTTC CASPSAGTRVNKQFF
TRBJ2-3 NA NA TRBV29-1 TGCAGCGTTGGGCTAGCCACAGATACGCAGTATTTT CSVGLATDTQYF
TRBJ1-6 TRBD1 once TRBV6-4 TGTGCCAGCAGGCCGTCCGGACAGGGGAATTCACCCCTCCACTTT CASRPSGQGNSPLHF
TRBJ2-2 NA NA TRBV5-1 TGCGCCAGCAGCTTGGCACAGGGTGCATACGGGGAGCTGTTTTTT CASSLAQGAYGELFF
TRBJ1-6 NA NA TRBV11-2 TGTGCCAGCAGTTCTAATTCACCCCTCCACTTT CASSSNSPLHF
TRBJ1-2 NA once TRBV10-3 TGTGCCATCAGTGACGGAATTACGGGAGGCTACACCTTC CAISDGITGGYTF
TRBJ2-1 NA NA TRBV6-5 TGTGCCAGCAGTTACTCTGGGACCATCCATGAGCAGTTCTTC CASSYSGTIHEQFF
TRBJ2-7 NA NA TRBV12-3/TRBV12-4 TGTGCCAGCAGTTTAGGTTGGGCGTACGAGCAGTACTTC CASSLGWAYEQYF
TRBJ1-3 TRBD1 NA TRBV10-3 TGTGCCATCAGTGAACCCTTCGGGACAGGTCAAGGAAACACCATATATTTT CAISEPFGTGQGNTIYF
TRBJ2-7 NA NA TRBV19 TGTGCCAGTAGTATATCCCCGCAGGGGTCCTACGAGCAGTACTTC CASSISPQGSYEQYF
TRBJ2-5 NA NA TRBV6-5 TGTGCCAGCAGTCCTTGGACCGGCGAGACCCAGTACTTC CASSPWTGETQYF
TRBJ2-2 NA once TRBV4-1 TGCGCCAGCAGCCAACCTGGAGGACAGCAACTCCTCCGGAACACCGGGGAGCTGTTTTTT CASSQPGGQQLLRNTGELFF
TRBJ2-7 TRBD1 NA TRBV19 TGTGCCAGTAGTATATCCGGGACAGGGGCCACTTCCTACGAGCAGTACTTC CASSISGTGATSYEQYF
TRBJ1-2 NA NA TRBV12-3/TRBV12-4 TGTGCCAGCAGTTTATCAGGGGCACGAGGCTACACCTTC CASSLSGARGYTF
TRBJ2-1 TRBD1 NA TRBV5-8 TGTGCCAGCAGCCCCACAGGGGGTTCCTACAATGAGCAGTTCTTC CASSPTGGSYNEQFF
TRBJ1-4 NA NA TRBV25-1 TGTGCCAGCAGTTGGGTTTTAGGCGAAAAACTGTTTTTT CASSWVLGEKLFF
TRBJ1-3 TRBD1 NA TRBV7-9 TGTGCCAGCAGGGGGGACAGGGTGTCGGGAAACACCATATATTTT CASRGDRVSGNTIYF
TRBJ1-2 NA NA TRBV5-4 TGTGCCAGCAGCTTGACAGGGAGTACCTATGGCTACACCTTC CASSLTGSTYGYTF
TRBJ1-1 TRBD1 NA TRBV2 TGTGCCAGCAGCGTGGACAGGGGCGCCTCTTTCTTT CASSVDRGASFF
TRBJ2-7 TRBD1 NA TRBV18 TGTGCCAGCTCACCACCCCCCGGGACAGGGGTCTACGAGCAGTACTTC CASSPPPGTGVYEQYF
TRBJ2-2 NA NA TRBV7-6 TGTGCCAGCAGCTTAGAGGTCGGGGAGCTGTTTTTT CASSLEVGELFF
TRBJ1-2 TRBD1 NA TRBV5-4 TGTGCCAGCAGCTTGGGGACAGGGTCTAGCGGCTACACCTTC CASSLGTGSSGYTF